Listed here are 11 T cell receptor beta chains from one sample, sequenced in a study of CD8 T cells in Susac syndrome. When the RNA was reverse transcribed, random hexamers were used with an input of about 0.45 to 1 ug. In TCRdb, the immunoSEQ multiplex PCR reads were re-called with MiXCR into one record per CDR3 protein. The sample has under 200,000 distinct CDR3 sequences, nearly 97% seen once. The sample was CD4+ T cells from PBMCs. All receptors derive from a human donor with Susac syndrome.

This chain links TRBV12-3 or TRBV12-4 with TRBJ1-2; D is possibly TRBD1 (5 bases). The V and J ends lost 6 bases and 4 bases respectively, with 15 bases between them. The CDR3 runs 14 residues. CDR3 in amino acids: CASSRSQGSYGYTF. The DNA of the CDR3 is TGTGCCAGCAGCCGTTCCCAGGGATCCTATGGCTACACCTTC.

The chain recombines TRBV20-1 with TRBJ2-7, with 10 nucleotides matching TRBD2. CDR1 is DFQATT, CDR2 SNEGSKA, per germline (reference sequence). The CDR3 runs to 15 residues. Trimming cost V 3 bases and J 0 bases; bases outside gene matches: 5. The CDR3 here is CSARTSGLASYEQYF. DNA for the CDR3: TGCAGTGCTAGGACTAGCGGGTTAGCCTCCTACGAGCAGTACTTC.

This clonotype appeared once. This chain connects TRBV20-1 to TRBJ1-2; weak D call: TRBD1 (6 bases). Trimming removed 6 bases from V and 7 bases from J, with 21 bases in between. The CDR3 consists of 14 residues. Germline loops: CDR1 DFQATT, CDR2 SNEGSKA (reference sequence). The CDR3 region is CSAEEGGRGSGYTF. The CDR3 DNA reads TGCAGTGCGGAGGAGGGGGGCAGGGGAAGTGGCTACACCTTC.

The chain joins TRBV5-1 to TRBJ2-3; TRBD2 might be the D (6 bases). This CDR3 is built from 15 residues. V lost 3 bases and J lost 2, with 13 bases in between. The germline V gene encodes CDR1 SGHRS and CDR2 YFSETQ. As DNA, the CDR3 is TGCGCCAGCAGCTATGGGGGACTTCACACAGATACGCAGTATTTT. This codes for CASSYGGLHTDTQYF.

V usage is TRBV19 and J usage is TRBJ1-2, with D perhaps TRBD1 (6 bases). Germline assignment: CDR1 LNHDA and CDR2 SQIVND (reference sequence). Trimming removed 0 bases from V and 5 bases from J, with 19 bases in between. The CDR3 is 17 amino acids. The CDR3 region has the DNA TGTGCCAGTAGTATAGATCGGGGACAACAGGTCGGATATGGCTACACCTTC. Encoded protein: CASSIDRGQQVGYGYTF.

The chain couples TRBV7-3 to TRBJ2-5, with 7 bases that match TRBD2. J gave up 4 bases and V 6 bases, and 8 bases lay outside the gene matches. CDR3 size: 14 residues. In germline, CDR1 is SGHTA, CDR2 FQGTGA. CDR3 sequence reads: CASRRQGGGETQYF. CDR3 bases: TGTGCCAGCAGGCGCCAGGGCGGGGGAGAGACCCAGTACTTC.

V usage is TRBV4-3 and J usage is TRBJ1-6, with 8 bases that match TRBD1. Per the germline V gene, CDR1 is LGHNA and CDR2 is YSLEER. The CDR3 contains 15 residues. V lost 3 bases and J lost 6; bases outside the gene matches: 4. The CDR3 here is CASSHADRGNSPLHF. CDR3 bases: TGCGCCAGCAGCCACGCCGACAGGGGTAATTCACCCCTCCACTTT.

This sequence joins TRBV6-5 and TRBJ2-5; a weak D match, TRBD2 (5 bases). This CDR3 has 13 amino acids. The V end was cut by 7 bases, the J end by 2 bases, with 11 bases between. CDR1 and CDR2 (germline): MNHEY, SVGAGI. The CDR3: CASIIPGQETQYF. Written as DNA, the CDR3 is TGTGCCAGCATAATACCGGGGCAAGAGACCCAGTACTTC.

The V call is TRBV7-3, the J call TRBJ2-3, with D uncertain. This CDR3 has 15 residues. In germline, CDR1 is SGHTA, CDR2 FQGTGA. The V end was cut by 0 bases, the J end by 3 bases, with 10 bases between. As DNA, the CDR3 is TGTGCCAGCAGCTTAACGGCAGTTAGTACAGATACGCAGTATTTT. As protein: CASSLTAVSTDTQYF.

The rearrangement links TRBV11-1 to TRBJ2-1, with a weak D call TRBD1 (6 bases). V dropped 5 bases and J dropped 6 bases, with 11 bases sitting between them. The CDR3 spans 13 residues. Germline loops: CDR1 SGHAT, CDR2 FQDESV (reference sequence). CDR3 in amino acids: CASSKGDLNEQFF. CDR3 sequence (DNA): TGTGCCAGCAGCAAGGGGGACCTCAATGAGCAGTTCTTC.

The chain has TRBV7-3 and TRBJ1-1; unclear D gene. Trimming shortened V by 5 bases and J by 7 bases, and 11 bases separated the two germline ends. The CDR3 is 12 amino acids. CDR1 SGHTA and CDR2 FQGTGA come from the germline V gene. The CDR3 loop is CASSRPEGEAFF. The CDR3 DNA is TGTGCCAGCAGCCGACCCGAGGGTGAAGCTTTCTTT.